Below are 10 T cell receptor beta chains sequenced from a single sample in a study of T cells in Graves' hyperthyroidism and ophthalmopathy. Amplification yielded TCR beta CDR3 regions, with RNA transcripts as the source. Initially, a first-round RT-PCR of the TCR CDR3 employed the HTBI primer set. TCRdb reanalysed the multiplex PCR reads using MiXCR and keeps one entry per CDR3 protein. The data show about 250,000 distinct CDR3 sequences, roughly a quarter seen once. The specimen was blood. The receptors shown here come from a woman aged 40 to 50 with Graves' ophthalmopathy.

This clonotype was seen at least ten times. The chain is built from TRBV28 and TRBJ2-5; TRBD2 aligns across 7 bases. CDR3 length equals 13 residues. After removal of 9 bases from V and 2 bases from J, the junction contained 6 bases not matched to a gene. Germline V gives CDR1 MDHEN, CDR2 SYDVKM. In DNA, the CDR3 is TGTGCCAGACATCTTAGCGGGCAAGAGACCCAGTACTTC. Residues: CARHLSGQETQYF. Looking up the rest from reference TRBV28 and TRBJ2-5 gives the full variable domain: DVKVTQSSRYLVKRTGEKVFLECVQDMDHENMFWYRQDPGLGLRLIYFSYDVKMKEKGDIPEGYSVSREKKERFSLILESASTNQTSMYLCARHLSGQETQYFGPGTRLLVL.

In its sample, this clonotype was seen many times. This chain links TRBV20-1 with TRBJ1-3, with D unresolved. Germline assignment: CDR1 DFQATT and CDR2 SNEGSKA (reference sequence). The CDR3 is made up of 14 amino acids. V was cut by 4 bases and J by 2 bases, with 12 bases left in between. CDR3 amino acids: CSATPGLTGNTIYF. The CDR3 DNA follows: TGCAGTGCTACCCCGGGCCTTACTGGAAACACCATATATTTT.

The rearrangement links TRBV2 to TRBJ2-7, with D tentatively TRBD2 (6 bases). This CDR3 region has 15 residues. The V end was cut by 8 bases, the J end by 2 bases, with 19 bases between. Germline values: CDR1 SNHLY, CDR2 FYNNEI. Here the CDR3 DNA reads TGTGCCAGCTTCGGGAGTTTGAGGCAAACCTACGAGCAGTACTTC. This sequence encodes CASFGSLRQTYEQYF.

For the CDR3, the DNA is TGTGCCACCAGTGATAGTAGTCAGGTCCTGGGTCAGCCCCAGCATTTT. As protein: CATSDSSQVLGQPQHF. The chain couples TRBV24-1 to TRBJ1-5; D remains unclear. The CDR3 consists of 16 residues. CDR1 is KGHDR and CDR2 is SFDVKD in the germline V gene. V was pared by 3 bases and J by 6 bases, with 17 bases between.

On this clonotype itself: At one end the junction does not follow the germline gene, possibly because of a read error. The V call is TRBV7-7, the J call TRBJ2-5; TRBD1 matches at 7 bases. This CDR3 comprises 15 residues. In germline, CDR1 is SSHAT, CDR2 FNYEAQ (reference sequence). Here the CDR3 reads CASSLIGTAGETQYF. As DNA, the CDR3 is TGTGCTAGCAGCTTAATAGGGACAGCTGGGGAGACCCAGTACTTC.

This clonotype was counted many times. The chain carries TRBV18 and TRBJ1-1; no clear D gene. The CDR3 extends over 15 amino acids. Trimming left V 0 bases short and J 4 bases short, with 12 bases between. Germline V gene lookup returns CDR1 KGHSH and CDR2 LQKENI. The CDR3 DNA sequence: TGTGCCAGCTCACCACCGTTGGAGGCTATCACTGAAGCTTTCTTT. Translation: CASSPPLEAITEAFF.

This clonotype was observed many times. The chain employs TRBV28 and TRBJ1-1; a weak D match, TRBD1 (6 bases). CDR3 length equals 13 residues. The germline V gene encodes CDR1 MDHEN and CDR2 SYDVKM. V lost 5 bases and J lost 4, with 11 bases in between. The CDR3 DNA follows: TGTGCCAGCAGTCAACAGGGCCCCACTGAAGCTTTCTTT. This gives the protein CASSQQGPTEAFF.

This clonotype was recorded at least ten times. The rearrangement links TRBV20-1 to TRBJ1-2, with 10 bases fitting TRBD1. CDR3 length: 15 residues. In germline, CDR1 is DFQATT, CDR2 SNEGSKA (reference sequence). Unmatched junction bases numbered 5, after V lost 1 base and J lost 3 bases. Here the CDR3 DNA reads TGCAGTGCTAGAGGTTACGGACAGGGGGACTATGGCTACACCTTC. Its translation: CSARGYGQGDYGYTF.

Concerning this clonotype: A much larger clone lies a single base off, so this may be a read error. Because the CDR3 is missing its conserved closing phenylalanine or tryptophan, this is likely a read error. The V gene is TRBV5-1, the J gene TRBJ1-1; D possibly corresponds to TRBD1 (6 bases). The CDR3 is 13 residues long. Trimming shortened V by 5 bases and J by 4 bases, and 12 bases separated the two germline ends. Germline CDR1 and CDR2: SGHRS and YFSETQ. CDR3 region: CASSPDRVTEAFL. The CDR3 coding sequence is TGCGCCAGCAGTCCGGACAGAGTCACTGAAGCTTTCCTT.

At least ten counts were recorded for this clonotype. This chain connects TRBV20-1 to TRBJ2-7; TRBD1 matches at 10 bases. J lost 2 bases, V lost 0 bases, and 4 bases had no gene match. The germline V gene has CDR1 DFQATT and CDR2 SNEGSKA (reference sequence). This CDR3 comprises 15 residues. DNA for the CDR3: TGCAGTGCTAGAGATCAGGGGACAGGGGCCTACGAGCAGTACTTC. Protein sequence: CSARDQGTGAYEQYF.